The present entry profiles one T cell receptor beta chain with its context. The sample belongs to a study of cytomegalovirus exposure and HLA in healthy donors. V lost 3 bases, J lost 0 bases, and 18 bases lay in between. This CDR3 comprises 18 residues. Germline CDR1 SGHDN, CDR2 FVKESK. The PCR ran on 60 Vbeta and 13 Jbeta primers. Produced via immunoSEQ multiplex PCR; TCRdb's table is partial and in-frame only. The table lists roughly 120,000 clones, roughly two thirds of them singletons. The chain recombines TRBV14 with TRBJ2-1, with D perhaps matching TRBD1 (7 bases). Material: PBMCs. The clonotype originates from a man aged 30 to 45 in good health and CMV-seropositive. CDR3 nucleotide sequence: TGTGCCAGCAGCCACGAGGAGGGGGCCCGCAGCTCCTACAATGAGCAGTTCTTC. It is translated as CASSHEEGARSSYNEQFF.